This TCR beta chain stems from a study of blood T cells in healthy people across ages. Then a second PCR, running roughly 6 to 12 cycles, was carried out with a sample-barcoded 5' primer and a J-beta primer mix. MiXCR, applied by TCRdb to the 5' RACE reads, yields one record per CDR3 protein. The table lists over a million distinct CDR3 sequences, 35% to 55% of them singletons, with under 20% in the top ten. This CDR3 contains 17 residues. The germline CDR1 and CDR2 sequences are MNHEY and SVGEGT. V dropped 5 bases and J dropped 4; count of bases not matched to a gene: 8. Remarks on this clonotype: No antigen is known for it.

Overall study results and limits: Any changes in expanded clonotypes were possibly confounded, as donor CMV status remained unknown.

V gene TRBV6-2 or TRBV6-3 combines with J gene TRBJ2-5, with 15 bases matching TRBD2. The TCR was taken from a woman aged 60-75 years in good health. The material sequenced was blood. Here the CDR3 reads CASSHGLAGGGRETQYF. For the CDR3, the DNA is TGTGCCAGCAGTCACGGACTAGCGGGAGGGGGTAGAGAGACCCAGTACTTC.